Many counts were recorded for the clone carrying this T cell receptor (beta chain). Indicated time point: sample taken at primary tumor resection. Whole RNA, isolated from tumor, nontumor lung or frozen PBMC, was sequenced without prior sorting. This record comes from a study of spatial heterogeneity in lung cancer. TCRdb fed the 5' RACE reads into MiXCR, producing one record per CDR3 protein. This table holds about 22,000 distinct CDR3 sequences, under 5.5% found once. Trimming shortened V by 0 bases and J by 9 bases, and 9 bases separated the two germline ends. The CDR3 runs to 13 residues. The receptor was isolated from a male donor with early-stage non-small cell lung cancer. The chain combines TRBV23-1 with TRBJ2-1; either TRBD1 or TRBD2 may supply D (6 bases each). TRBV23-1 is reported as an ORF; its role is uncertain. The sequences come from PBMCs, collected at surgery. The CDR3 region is CASSQSKGGEQFF. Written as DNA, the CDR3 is TGCGCCAGCAGTCAATCGAAGGGGGGTGAGCAGTTCTTC.